This entry is about one T cell receptor beta chain. Antigen specificity is unknown. Sampled while nominally healthy, donors likely had unrecorded immune exposures. PCR was performed using 60 Vbeta and 13 Jbeta primers. The protocol was immunoSEQ multiplex PCR, while the TCRdb copy is restricted to in-frame clones and leaves out a portion. This table holds a few hundred thousand clones, roughly 90% found once. The data derive from a study of cytomegalovirus exposure and HLA in healthy donors. Study-level points and caveats: Earlier findings revealed that most TCR beta V segments proved productive either about 87% or about 30% of the time. Later on, a genetic analysis was performed. It linked a missense variant in DCLRE1C with V- and J-gene trimming of TCR beta.

After removal of 6 bases from V and 3 bases from J, the junction contained 7 bases not matched to a gene. The germline CDR1 and CDR2 sequences are PRHDT and FYEKMQ (reference sequence). The CDR3 loop spans 16 amino acids. This chain connects TRBV13 to TRBJ2-2; TRBD2 matches 10 bases. The sample was PBMCs. This clonotype was sampled from a woman in her late teens or twenties in good health and CMV-seronegative. CDR3 amino acids: CASSPRSGGYTGELFF. The DNA for the CDR3 is TGTGCCAGCAGTCCCCGTAGCGGGGGGTACACCGGGGAGCTGTTTTTT.